This T cell receptor (beta chain) was sequenced during a study of T-cell memory formation after mild COVID-19. Study-wide results and caveats: CD4+ contracting clones were found mainly in CM and EM, and CD8+ ones in EMRA.

CDR1 SEHNR and CDR2 FQNEAQ come from the germline V gene (reference sequence). This CDR3 has 14 amino acids. V was clipped by 1 base and J by 9 bases, with 12 bases between them. This clonotype showed up just a few times. Its specificity is not known. TCRdb processed the 5' RACE reads anew with MiXCR; each CDR3 protein has one entry. The repertoire holds hundreds of thousands of distinct CDR3 sequences, more than 20% seen once, with under 15% in the top ten. The sequence derives from an adult woman who had mild COVID-19 (a few samples of this study predate the infection). Cell type and time point are not known. The V and J genes are TRBV7-9 and TRBJ2-2, with D unresolved. Material: PBMCs or a T cell subset sorted from them (not recorded which). The CDR3: CASSLGTGPRELFF. In nucleotides, the CDR3 is TGTGCCAGCAGCTTAGGAACCGGGCCCAGGGAGCTGTTTTTT.